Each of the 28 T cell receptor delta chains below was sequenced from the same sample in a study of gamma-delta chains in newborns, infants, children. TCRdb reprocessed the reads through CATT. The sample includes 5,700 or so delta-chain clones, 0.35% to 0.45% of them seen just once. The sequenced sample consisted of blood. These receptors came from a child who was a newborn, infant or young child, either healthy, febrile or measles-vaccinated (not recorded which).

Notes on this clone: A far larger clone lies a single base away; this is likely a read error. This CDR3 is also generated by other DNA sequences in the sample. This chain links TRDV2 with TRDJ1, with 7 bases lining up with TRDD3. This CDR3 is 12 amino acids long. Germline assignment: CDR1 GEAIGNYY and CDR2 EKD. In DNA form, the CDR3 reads TGTGCCTGTGACTGGGGGACCGATAAGCTCATCTTT. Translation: CACDWGTDKLIF.

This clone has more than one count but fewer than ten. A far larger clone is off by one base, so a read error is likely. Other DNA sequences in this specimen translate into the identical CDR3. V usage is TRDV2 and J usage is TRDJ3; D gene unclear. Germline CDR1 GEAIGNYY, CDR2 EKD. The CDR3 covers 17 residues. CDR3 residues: CACDTVEGSWDTRQMFF. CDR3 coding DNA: TGTGCTTGTGACACCGTAGAGGGATCCTGGGACACCCGACAGATGTTTTTC.

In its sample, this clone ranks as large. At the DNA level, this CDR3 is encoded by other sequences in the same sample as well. The CDR3 here is CACDVLGDTWDTRQMFF. The CDR3 DNA reads as TGTGCCTGTGACGTACTGGGGGATACCTGGGACACCCGACAGATGTTTTTC. The chain combines TRDV2 with TRDJ3; TRDD3 matches 11 bases. The CDR3 spans 17 residues. The V gene end was trimmed by 3 bases and the J gene end by 2 bases; junction bases not matched to a gene: 2. The V gene's germline CDR1 is GEAIGNYY and CDR2 EKD.

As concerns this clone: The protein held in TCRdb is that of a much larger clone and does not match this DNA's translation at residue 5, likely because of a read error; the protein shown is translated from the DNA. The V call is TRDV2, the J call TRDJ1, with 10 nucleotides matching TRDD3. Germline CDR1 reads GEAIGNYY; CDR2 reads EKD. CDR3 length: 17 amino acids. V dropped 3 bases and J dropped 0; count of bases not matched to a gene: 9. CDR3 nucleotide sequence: TGTGCCTGTGACGCCGTAGGAACTGGGGGATACACCGATAAACTCATCTTT. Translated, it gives CACDAVGTGGYTDKLIF.

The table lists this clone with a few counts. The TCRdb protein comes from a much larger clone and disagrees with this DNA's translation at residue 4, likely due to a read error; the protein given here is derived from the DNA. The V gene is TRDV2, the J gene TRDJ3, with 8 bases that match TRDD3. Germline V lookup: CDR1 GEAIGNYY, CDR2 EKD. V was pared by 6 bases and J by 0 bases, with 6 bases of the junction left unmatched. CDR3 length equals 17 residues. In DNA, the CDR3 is TGTGCCTGTAACCGTCTGGGGGACTCCTGGGACACCCGACAGATGTTTTTC. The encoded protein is CACNRLGDSWDTRQMFF.

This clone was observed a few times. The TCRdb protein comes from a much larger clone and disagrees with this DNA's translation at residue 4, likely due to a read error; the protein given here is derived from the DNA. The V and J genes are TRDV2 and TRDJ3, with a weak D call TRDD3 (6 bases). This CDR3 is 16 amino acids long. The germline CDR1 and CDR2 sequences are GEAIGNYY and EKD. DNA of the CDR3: TGTGCCTGTGGCACCTGGGGCTCCTGGGACACCCGACAGATGTTTTTC. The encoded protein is CACGTWGSWDTRQMFF.

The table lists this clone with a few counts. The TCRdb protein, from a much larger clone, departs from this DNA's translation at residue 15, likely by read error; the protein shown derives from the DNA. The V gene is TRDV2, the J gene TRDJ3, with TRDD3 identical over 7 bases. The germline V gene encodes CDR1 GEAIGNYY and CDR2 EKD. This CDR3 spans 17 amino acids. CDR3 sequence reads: CACDTGGHSWDTRQVFF. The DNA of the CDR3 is TGTGCCTGTGACACTGGGGGACACTCCTGGGACACCCGACAGGTGTTTTTC.

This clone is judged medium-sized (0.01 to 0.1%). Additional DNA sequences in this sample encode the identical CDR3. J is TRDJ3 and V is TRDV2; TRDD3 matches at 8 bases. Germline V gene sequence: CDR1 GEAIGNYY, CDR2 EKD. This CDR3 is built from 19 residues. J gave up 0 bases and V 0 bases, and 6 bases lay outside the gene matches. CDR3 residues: CACDTVLGASSWDTRQMFF. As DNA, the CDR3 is TGTGCCTGTGACACCGTACTGGGGGCGAGCTCCTGGGACACCCGACAGATGTTTTTC.

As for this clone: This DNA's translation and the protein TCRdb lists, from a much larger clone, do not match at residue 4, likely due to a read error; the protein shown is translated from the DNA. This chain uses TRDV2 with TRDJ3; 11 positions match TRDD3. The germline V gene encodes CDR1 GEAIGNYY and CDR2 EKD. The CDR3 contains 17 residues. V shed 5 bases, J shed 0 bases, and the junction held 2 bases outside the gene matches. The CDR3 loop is CACGTGGYSWDTRQMFF. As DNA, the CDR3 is TGTGCCTGTGGCACTGGGGGATACTCCTGGGACACCCGACAGATGTTTTTC.

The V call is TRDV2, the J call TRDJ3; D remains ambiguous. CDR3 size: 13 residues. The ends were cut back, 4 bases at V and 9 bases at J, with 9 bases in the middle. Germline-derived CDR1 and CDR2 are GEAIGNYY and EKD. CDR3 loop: CACDTRGTRQMFF. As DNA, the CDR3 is TGTGCCTGTGATACCCGGGGCACCCGACAGATGTTTTTC.

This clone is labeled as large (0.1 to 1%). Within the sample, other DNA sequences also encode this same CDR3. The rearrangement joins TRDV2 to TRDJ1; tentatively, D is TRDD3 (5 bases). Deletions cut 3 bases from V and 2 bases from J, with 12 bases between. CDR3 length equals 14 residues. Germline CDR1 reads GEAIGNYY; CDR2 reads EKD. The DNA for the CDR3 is TGTGCCTGTGACGCCAGAGGGGGTACCGATAAACTCATCTTT. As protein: CACDARGGTDKLIF.

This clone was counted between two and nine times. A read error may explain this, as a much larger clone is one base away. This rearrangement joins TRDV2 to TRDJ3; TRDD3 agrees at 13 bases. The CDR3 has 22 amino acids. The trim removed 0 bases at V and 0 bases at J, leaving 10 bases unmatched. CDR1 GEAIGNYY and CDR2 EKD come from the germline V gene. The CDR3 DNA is TGTGCCTGTGACACCGTACTGGGGGATACGCTTTCCGGCTCCTGGGACACCCGACAGATGTTTTTC. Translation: CACDTVLGDTLSGSWDTRQMFF.

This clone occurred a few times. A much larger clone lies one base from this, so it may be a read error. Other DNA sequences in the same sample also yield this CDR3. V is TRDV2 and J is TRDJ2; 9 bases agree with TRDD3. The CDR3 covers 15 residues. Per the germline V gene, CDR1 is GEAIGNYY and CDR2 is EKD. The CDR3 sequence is CACDYWGTLTAQLFF. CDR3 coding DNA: TGTGCCTGTGACTACTGGGGGACCCTGACAGCACAACTCTTCTTC.

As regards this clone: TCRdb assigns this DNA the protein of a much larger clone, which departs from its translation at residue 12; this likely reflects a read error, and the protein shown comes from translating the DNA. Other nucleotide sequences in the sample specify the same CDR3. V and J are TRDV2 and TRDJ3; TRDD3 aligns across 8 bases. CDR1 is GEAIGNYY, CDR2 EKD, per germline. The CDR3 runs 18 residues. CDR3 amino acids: CACDTLWGSSWGTRQMFF. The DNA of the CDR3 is TGTGCCTGTGACACCCTCTGGGGGAGCTCCTGGGGCACCCGACAGATGTTTTTC.

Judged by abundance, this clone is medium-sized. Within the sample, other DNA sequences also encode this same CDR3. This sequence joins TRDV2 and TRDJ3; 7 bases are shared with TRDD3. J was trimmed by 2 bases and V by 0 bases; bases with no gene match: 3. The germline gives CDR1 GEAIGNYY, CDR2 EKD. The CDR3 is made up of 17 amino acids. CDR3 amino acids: CACDTGWGTWDTRQMFF. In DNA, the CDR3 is TGTGCCTGTGACACCGGTTGGGGGACCTGGGACACCCGACAGATGTTTTTC.

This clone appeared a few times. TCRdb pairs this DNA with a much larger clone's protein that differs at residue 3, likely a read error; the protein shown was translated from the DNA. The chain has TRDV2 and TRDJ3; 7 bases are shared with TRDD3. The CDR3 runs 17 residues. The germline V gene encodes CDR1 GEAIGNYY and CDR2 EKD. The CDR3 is CAFDPTGESWDTRQMFF. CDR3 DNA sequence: TGTGCCTTTGACCCCACTGGGGAGTCCTGGGACACCCGACAGATGTTTTTC.

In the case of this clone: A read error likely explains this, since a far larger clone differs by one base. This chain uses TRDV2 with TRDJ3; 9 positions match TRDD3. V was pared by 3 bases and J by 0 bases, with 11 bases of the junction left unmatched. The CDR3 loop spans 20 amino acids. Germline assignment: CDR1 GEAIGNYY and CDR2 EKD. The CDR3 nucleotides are TGTGCCTGTGACGCCGTTGGGGATACGGTAAACTCCTGGGACACCCGACAGATGTTTTTC. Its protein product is CACDAVGDTVNSWDTRQMFF.

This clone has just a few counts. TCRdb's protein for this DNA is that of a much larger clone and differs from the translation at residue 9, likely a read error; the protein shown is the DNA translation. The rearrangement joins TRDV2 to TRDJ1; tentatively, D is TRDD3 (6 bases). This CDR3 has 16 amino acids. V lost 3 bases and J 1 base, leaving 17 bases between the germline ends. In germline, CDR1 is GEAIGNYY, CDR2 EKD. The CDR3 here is CACDFRYWVFTDKLIF. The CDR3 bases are TGTGCCTGTGACTTCCGTTACTGGGTGTTCACCGATAAACTCATCTTT.

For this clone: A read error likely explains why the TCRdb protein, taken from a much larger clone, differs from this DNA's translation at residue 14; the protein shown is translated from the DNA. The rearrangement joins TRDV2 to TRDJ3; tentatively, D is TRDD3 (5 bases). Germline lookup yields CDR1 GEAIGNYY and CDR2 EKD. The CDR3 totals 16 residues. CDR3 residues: CACDYGISWDTRQTFF. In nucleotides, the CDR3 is TGTGCCTGTGACTATGGGATCTCCTGGGACACCCGACAGACGTTTTTC.

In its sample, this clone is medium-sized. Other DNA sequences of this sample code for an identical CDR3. The CDR3 here is CACDTAGGFGSWDTRQMFF. The DNA of the CDR3 is TGTGCCTGTGACACCGCTGGGGGATTTGGCTCCTGGGACACCCGACAGATGTTTTTC. V and J are TRDV2 and TRDJ3, with TRDD3 identical over 9 bases. Germline lookup yields CDR1 GEAIGNYY and CDR2 EKD. Trimming took 0 bases from V and 0 from J; bases not matched to a gene: 5. The CDR3 extends over 19 amino acids.

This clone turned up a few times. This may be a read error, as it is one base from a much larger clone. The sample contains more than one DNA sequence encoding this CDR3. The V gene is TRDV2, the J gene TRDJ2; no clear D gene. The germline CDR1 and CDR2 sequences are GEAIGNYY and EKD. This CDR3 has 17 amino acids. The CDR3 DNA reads TGCGCCTGTGACAAGGTGGGAGGGAGCCCTTTGACAGCACAACTCTTCTTT. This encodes CACDKVGGSPLTAQLFF.

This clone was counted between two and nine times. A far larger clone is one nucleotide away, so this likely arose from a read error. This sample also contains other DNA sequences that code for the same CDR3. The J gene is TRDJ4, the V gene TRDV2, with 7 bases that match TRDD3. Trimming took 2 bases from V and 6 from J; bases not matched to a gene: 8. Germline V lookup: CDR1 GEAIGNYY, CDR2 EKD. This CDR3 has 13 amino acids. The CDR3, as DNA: TGTGCCTGTGACAAAATACTAGGGGATACCCTGATCTTT. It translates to CACDKILGDTLIF.

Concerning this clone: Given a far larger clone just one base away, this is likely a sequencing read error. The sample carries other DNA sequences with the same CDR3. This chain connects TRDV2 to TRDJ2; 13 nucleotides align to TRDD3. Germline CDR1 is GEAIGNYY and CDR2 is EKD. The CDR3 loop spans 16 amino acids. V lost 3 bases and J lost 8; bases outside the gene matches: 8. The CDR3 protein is CACDSLLGDTTAQLFF. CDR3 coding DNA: TGTGCCTGTGACTCATTACTGGGGGATACGACGGCACAACTCTTCTTT.

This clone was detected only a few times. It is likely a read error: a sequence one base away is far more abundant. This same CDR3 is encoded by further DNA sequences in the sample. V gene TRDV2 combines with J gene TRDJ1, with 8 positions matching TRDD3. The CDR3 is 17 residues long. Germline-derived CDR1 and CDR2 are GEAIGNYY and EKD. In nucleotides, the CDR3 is TGCGCCTGTGTCCGTACTGGGGGTCTACCCTACACCGATAAACTCATCTTT. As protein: CACVRTGGLPYTDKLIF.

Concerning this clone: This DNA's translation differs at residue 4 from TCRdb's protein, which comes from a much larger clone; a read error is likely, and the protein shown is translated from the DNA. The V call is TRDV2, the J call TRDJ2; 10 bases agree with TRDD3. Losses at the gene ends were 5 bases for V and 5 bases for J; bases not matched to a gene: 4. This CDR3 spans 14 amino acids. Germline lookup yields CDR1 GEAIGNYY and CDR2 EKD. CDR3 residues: CACGILGDTAQLFF. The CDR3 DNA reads TGTGCCTGTGGCATACTGGGGGATACAGCACAACTCTTCTTT.

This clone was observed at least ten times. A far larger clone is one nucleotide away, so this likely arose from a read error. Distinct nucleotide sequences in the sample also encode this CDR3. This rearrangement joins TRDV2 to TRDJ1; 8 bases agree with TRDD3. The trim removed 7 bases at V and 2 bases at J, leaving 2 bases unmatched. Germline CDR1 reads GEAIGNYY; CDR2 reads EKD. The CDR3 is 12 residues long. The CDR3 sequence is CACDWGTDKLIF. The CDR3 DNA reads TGTGCCTGCGACTGGGGGACCGATAAACTCATCTTT.

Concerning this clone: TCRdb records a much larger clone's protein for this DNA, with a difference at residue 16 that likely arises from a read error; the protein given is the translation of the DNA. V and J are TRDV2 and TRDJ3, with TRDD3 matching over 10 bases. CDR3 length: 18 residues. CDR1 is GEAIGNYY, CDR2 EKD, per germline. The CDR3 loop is CACDGLGDGSWDTRQIFF. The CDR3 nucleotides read TGTGCCTGTGACGGACTGGGGGATGGTTCCTGGGACACCCGACAGATATTTTTC.

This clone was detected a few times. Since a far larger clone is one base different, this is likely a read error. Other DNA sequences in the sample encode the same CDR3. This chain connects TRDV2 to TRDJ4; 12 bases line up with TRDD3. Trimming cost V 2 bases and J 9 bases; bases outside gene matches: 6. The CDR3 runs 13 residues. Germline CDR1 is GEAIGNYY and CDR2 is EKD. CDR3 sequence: CACDKILGDTLIF. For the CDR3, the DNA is TGTGCCTGTGACAAAATACTGGGGGATACCTTGATCTTT.